The clone carrying this TCR beta chain was detected a few times. Its target is unknown. This specimen belongs to a study of CD8 T cells in ankylosing spondylitis. Whole-study findings and limits: Researchers report that disease-linked clones proved CD8+ and relatively rare in peripheral blood. Several of the motif variants were reported before in synovial fluid and blood from reactive arthritis.

Scientists made TCR beta libraries using quantitative 5'-RACE with molecular barcodes. TCRdb fed the 5' RACE reads into MiXCR, producing one record per CDR3 protein. The data show roughly 180,000 distinct CDR3 sequences, approximately 10% seen once. The V gene end was trimmed by 4 bases and the J gene end by 0 bases; junction bases not matched to a gene: 6. Germline CDR1 SGHRS, CDR2 YFSETQ. The CDR3 is 15 residues long. The sequenced sample consisted of blood, either unsorted or a sorted T cell fraction (not recorded which). This chain connects TRBV5-1 to TRBJ2-7; 8 nucleotides line up with TRBD2. The clonotype originates from a male donor with ankylosing spondylitis or in good health (not recorded which). The CDR3 loop is CASSREGTSSYEQYF. CDR3 DNA: TGCGCCAGCAGCAGGGAAGGGACTAGCTCCTACGAGCAGTACTTC.